These 32 T cell receptor beta chains share one sample of origin, sequenced in a study of blood T cell repertoires in COVID-19. TCRdb keeps only in-frame clones here, not all; method: immunoSEQ multiplex PCR. Among about 300,000 clones listed, less than 90% were seen once. What was sequenced was peripheral blood. Receptors originate from a human donor in a cohort sampled during active COVID-19.

The chain employs TRBV18 and TRBJ1-1; no definite D call. V lost 2 bases to trimming and J lost 7 bases, with 8 bases between them. The CDR3 runs to 12 residues. Germline CDR1 KGHSH, CDR2 LQKENI. This chain's CDR3 is CASSPGSLEAFF. For the CDR3, the DNA is TGTGCCAGCTCACCAGGGAGTCTTGAAGCTTTCTTT.

Here the CDR3 DNA reads TGCGCCAGCAGGGACTTTTCCTACAATGAGCAGTTCTTC. Encoded protein: CASRDFSYNEQFF. This chain uses TRBV10-2 with TRBJ2-1, with D maybe TRBD2 (5 bases). The germline CDR1 and CDR2 sequences are WSHSY and SAAADI. Trimming cost V 6 bases and J 1 base, with 7 bases left between them. The CDR3 consists of 13 residues.

The J gene is TRBJ1-1, the V gene TRBV6-5; maybe TRBD1 (6 bases). The germline gives CDR1 MNHEY, CDR2 SVGAGI. Trimming took off 7 bases at V and 1 base at J, with 10 bases between the two ends. This CDR3 has 13 residues. CDR3 coding DNA: TGTGCCAGCACCGGACAGCCGAACACTGAAGCTTTCTTT. Its protein product is CASTGQPNTEAFF.

The J gene is TRBJ1-1, the V gene TRBV14; D gene unclear. Trimming removed 0 bases at V and 10 bases at J, with 12 bases between. This CDR3 comprises 13 residues. Germline V lookup: CDR1 SGHDN, CDR2 FVKESK. For the CDR3, the DNA is TGTGCCAGCAGCCAAGATAGGAGGGCGCGAGCTTTCTTT. Protein product: CASSQDRRARAFF.

The chain uses TRBV7-3 and TRBJ2-1; D is possibly TRBD2 (5 bases). CDR1 is SGHTA, CDR2 FQGTGA, per germline. The CDR3 has 13 amino acids. V was cut by 4 bases and J by 9 bases, with 13 bases left in between. This CDR3 reads CASSSRTPPEQFF. The CDR3 region has the DNA TGTGCCAGCAGCTCCCGGACTCCTCCTGAGCAGTTCTTC.

The chain is built from TRBV7-2 and TRBJ1-5, with a weak D call TRBD1 (5 bases). The CDR3 length is 16 residues. The germline V gene encodes CDR1 SGHTA and CDR2 FQGNSA. V was clipped by 4 bases and J by 0 bases, with 13 bases between them. The CDR3 here is CASSSWGTDSNQPQHF. The CDR3 DNA reads TGTGCCAGCAGCTCCTGGGGCACAGATAGCAATCAGCCCCAGCATTTT.

This sequence joins TRBV6-5 and TRBJ1-5, with D unresolved. The length of the CDR3 is 13 residues. The germline V gene has CDR1 MNHEY and CDR2 SVGAGI. V lost 8 bases, J lost 1 base, and 9 bases lay in between. The CDR3 DNA is TGTGCCAGCCAGATCCACAGCAATCAGCCCCAGCATTTT. Its translation is CASQIHSNQPQHF.

V usage is TRBV18 and J usage is TRBJ2-2, with 7 bases lining up with TRBD1. CDR3 length: 16 amino acids. Trimming took 0 bases from V and 2 from J; bases not matched to a gene: 3. Germline CDR1 reads KGHSH; CDR2 reads LQKENI. CDR3 sequence (DNA): TGTGCCAGCTCACCACCGAACAGGGGAAACACCGGGGAGCTGTTTTTT. The encoded protein is CASSPPNRGNTGELFF.

This clone was detected only once. This chain links TRBV7-8 with TRBJ2-5, with 7 bases fitting TRBD2. The germline V gene has CDR1 SGHVS and CDR2 FQNEAQ. Trimming cost V 6 bases and J 0 bases; bases outside gene matches: 7. The CDR3 has 15 residues. CDR3 coding DNA: TGTGCCAGCAGGCCCGGGAGGCCGTACCAAGAGACCCAGTACTTC. The encoded protein is CASRPGRPYQETQYF.

The V and J genes are TRBV27 and TRBJ1-1; the D gene is possibly TRBD1 (5 bases). This CDR3 region has 14 residues. Trimming cost V 6 bases and J 0 bases, with 11 bases left between them. From germline, CDR1 is MNHEY and CDR2 SMNVEV (reference sequence). The CDR3 is CASSPGIVNTEAFF. In DNA form, the CDR3 reads TGTGCCAGCAGCCCAGGGATAGTGAACACTGAAGCTTTCTTT.

The J gene is TRBJ1-2, the V gene TRBV24-1; D is unresolved. This CDR3 is 16 amino acids long. The germline CDR1 and CDR2 sequences are KGHDR and SFDVKD. Trimming took 3 bases from V and 1 from J, leaving 14 bases between them. This CDR3 reads CATSDPLSEGNYGYTF. CDR3 coding DNA: TGTGCCACCAGTGATCCCCTTTCTGAGGGTAACTATGGCTACACCTTC.

The chain joins TRBV19 to TRBJ2-5, with TRBD2 as a possible D gene (5 bases). V lost 0 bases and J lost 5, with 7 bases in between. The CDR3 runs to 13 residues. The germline V gene encodes CDR1 LNHDA and CDR2 SQIVND (reference sequence). The chain's CDR3 is CASSIEAGETQYF. The CDR3 region has the DNA TGTGCCAGTAGTATAGAGGCGGGTGAGACCCAGTACTTC.

This clone was detected only once. V is TRBV1 and J is TRBJ2-1; TRBD2, the table's D call, was not compared with the DNA. TRBV1 is flagged as a pseudogene. The CDR3 has 15 amino acids. CDR3 in amino acids: CTSSLGGISYNEQFF. CDR3 sequence (DNA): TGCACCAGCAGTTTGGGCGGGATTTCCTACAATGAGCAGTTCTTC.

The V and J genes are TRBV3-1 (or the pseudogene TRBV3-2) and TRBJ1-3; possibly TRBD1 for D (5 bases). The CDR3 is 15 residues long. V was cut by 1 base and J by 7 bases, with 14 bases left in between. Germline lookup yields CDR1 LGHDT and CDR2 YNNKEL (reference sequence). The CDR3 nucleotides are TGTGCCAGCAGCCAAGGTGGACAAAATTGGAACACCATATATTTT. As protein: CASSQGGQNWNTIYF.

This clone was seen a handful of times. The V call is TRBV18, the J call TRBJ2-1; TRBD2 matches at 16 bases. V gave up 4 bases and J gave up 6 bases; unmatched junction bases: 3. Germline loops: CDR1 KGHSH, CDR2 LQKENI. The CDR3 extends over 16 amino acids. Here the CDR3 reads CASSLGTSGRVNEQFF. For the CDR3, the DNA is TGTGCCAGCTCACTAGGGACTAGCGGGAGGGTCAATGAGCAGTTCTTC.

This sequence joins TRBV14 and TRBJ2-3, with unresolved D. Trimming removed 4 bases from V and 0 bases from J, with 20 bases in between. CDR1 and CDR2 (germline): SGHDN, FVKESK. The CDR3 is 18 amino acids. CDR3 sequence (DNA): TGTGCCAGCAGCCGCCGGGTTCACCCCAAATATAGCACAGATACGCAGTATTTT. Its protein product is CASSRRVHPKYSTDTQYF.

The table lists this clone with a few counts. The rearrangement uses TRBV5-1 and TRBJ1-4; D is unclear. The germline V gene has CDR1 SGHRS and CDR2 YFSETQ. The V end was cut by 4 bases, the J end by 5 bases, with 9 bases between. The CDR3 runs to 13 residues. CDR3 sequence reads: CASSREANEKLFF. The DNA for the CDR3 is TGCGCCAGCAGCAGAGAGGCAAATGAAAAACTGTTTTTT.

The V gene is TRBV29-1, the J gene TRBJ1-2; D is possibly TRBD1 (5 bases). The V end lost 5 bases, the J end lost 5 bases, and 18 bases lay between the germline ends. Germline CDR1 SQVTM, CDR2 ANQGSEA. The CDR3 runs 14 residues. The CDR3 sequence is CSVPVQQVGYGYTF. CDR3 coding DNA: TGCAGCGTTCCCGTTCAACAGGTTGGGTATGGCTACACCTTC.

This clone appeared a few times. The rearrangement uses TRBV3-1 (or the pseudogene TRBV3-2) and TRBJ1-6, with D perhaps TRBD1 (5 bases). The V end lost 0 bases, the J end lost 9 bases, and 9 bases lay between the germline ends. From germline, CDR1 is LGHDT and CDR2 YNNKEL (reference sequence). This CDR3 has 14 amino acids. The CDR3 sequence: CASSQEDKTSPLHF. CDR3 nucleotides: TGTGCCAGCAGCCAAGAGGACAAAACTTCACCCCTCCACTTT.

This clone was recorded a few times. The rearrangement joins TRBV2 to TRBJ2-5; D is ambiguous. V was pared by 8 bases and J by 2 bases, with 15 bases between. Germline assignment: CDR1 SNHLY and CDR2 FYNNEI. The CDR3 totals 14 residues. In nucleotides, the CDR3 is TGTGCCAGCCAACGCCTCGCAACACAAGAGACCCAGTACTTC. Residues: CASQRLATQETQYF. The variable domain in full, completed from reference TRBV2 and TRBJ2-5, reads EPEVTQTPSHQVTQMGQEVILRCVPISNHLYFYWYRQILGQKVEFLVSFYNNEISEKSEIFDDQFSVERPDGSNFTLKIRSTKLEDSAMYFCASQRLATQETQYFGPGTRLLVL.

The rearrangement links TRBV27 to TRBJ1-5; weak D call: TRBD1 (5 bases). Germline lookup yields CDR1 MNHEY and CDR2 SMNVEV (reference sequence). CDR3 length: 13 residues. V lost 9 bases and J 6 bases, leaving 15 bases between the germline ends. The CDR3 protein is CASAGTGVQPQHF. In DNA form, the CDR3 reads TGTGCCAGTGCGGGGACTGGGGTTCAGCCCCAGCATTTT.

The genes are TRBV19 and TRBJ2-1; 7 nucleotides match TRBD1. CDR1 is LNHDA and CDR2 is SQIVND in the germline V gene (reference sequence). Trimming at V came to 5 bases and at J to 3 bases, leaving 10 bases not matched to a gene. The CDR3 loop spans 16 amino acids. The CDR3 DNA is TGTGCCAGTAGTGCGCTCAGGGGGAAAAGCTACAATGAGCAGTTCTTC. Residues: CASSALRGKSYNEQFF.

This sequence joins TRBV20-1 and TRBJ1-2; 7 positions agree with TRBD1. Germline values: CDR1 DFQATT, CDR2 SNEGSKA (reference sequence). The V gene end was trimmed by 3 bases and the J gene end by 4 bases; junction bases not matched to a gene: 8. The CDR3 sequence is 14 residues long. In nucleotides, the CDR3 is TGCAGTGCTAGTCCGACAGGGTCCCTCTATGGCTACACCTTC. It encodes CSASPTGSLYGYTF.

The V call is TRBV28, the J call TRBJ2-7; D perhaps matches TRBD2 (6 bases). Germline lookup yields CDR1 MDHEN and CDR2 SYDVKM. The CDR3 extends over 15 amino acids. The V end was cut by 8 bases, the J end by 2 bases, with 19 bases between. Here the CDR3 DNA reads TGTGCCAGCCAAAGGGCGGGGCCGCACACCTACGAGCAGTACTTC. It specifies CASQRAGPHTYEQYF.

The V and J genes are TRBV5-1 and TRBJ2-2; 7 nucleotides align to TRBD2. This CDR3 has 16 amino acids. V gave up 1 base and J gave up 0 bases; unmatched junction bases: 3. Per the germline V gene, CDR1 is SGHRS and CDR2 is YFSETQ. CDR3 in amino acids: CASSLMSGTNTGELFF. The CDR3 coding sequence is TGCGCCAGCAGCTTGATGAGCGGGACGAACACCGGGGAGCTGTTTTTT.

The CDR3 region is CASRSRQGNYYEQYF. The DNA for the CDR3 is TGTGCCAGCAGATCTCGACAGGGGAATTACTACGAGCAGTACTTC. The chain has TRBV6-5 and TRBJ2-7; 8 nucleotides match TRBD1. Germline V CDR1 and CDR2: MNHEY, SVGAGI. The CDR3 length is 15 residues. The J segment lost 3 bases and the V segment lost 6 bases, leaving 10 bases of the junction unmatched.

The chain combines TRBV28 with TRBJ2-3; 8 bases are a match to TRBD1. The CDR3 is 14 residues long. CDR1 MDHEN and CDR2 SYDVKM come from the germline V gene. After removal of 4 bases from V and 5 bases from J, the junction contained 5 bases not matched to a gene. Here the CDR3 reads CASSSRTGIDTQYF. The DNA of the CDR3 is TGTGCCAGCAGTTCAAGGACAGGGATAGATACGCAGTATTTT.

The V call is TRBV19, the J call TRBJ2-7; TRBD1 might be the D (6 bases). V was trimmed by 3 bases and J by 2 bases, leaving 11 bases between them. Per the germline V gene, CDR1 is LNHDA and CDR2 is SQIVND (reference sequence). The CDR3 length is 14 residues. DNA for the CDR3: TGTGCCAGTAGTATTGAGGGGGTCCCCTACGAGCAGTACTTC. This sequence encodes CASSIEGVPYEQYF.

J is TRBJ2-1 and V is TRBV2; no firm D call. CDR1 and CDR2 from the germline V gene are SNHLY and FYNNEI. Trimming left V 8 bases short and J 8 bases short, with 7 bases between. This CDR3 comprises 10 residues. CDR3 DNA: TGTGCCAGCGGTCGGTATGAGCAGTTCTTC. The encoded protein is CASGRYEQFF.

The chain is built from TRBV7-8 and TRBJ2-5, with D uncertain. The CDR3 contains 13 residues. From germline, CDR1 is SGHVS and CDR2 FQNEAQ. V gave up 5 bases and J gave up 0 bases, with 7 bases separating them. The CDR3 sequence: CASSITYQETQYF. In DNA, the CDR3 is TGTGCCAGCAGCATCACTTACCAAGAGACCCAGTACTTC. Based on the CDR3 plus reference TRBV7-8 and TRBJ2-5, the full variable domain is GAGVSQSPRYKVAKRGQDVALRCDPISGHVSLFWYQQALGQGPEFLTYFQNEAQLDKSGLPSDRFFAERPEGSVSTLKIQRTQQEDSAVYLCASSITYQETQYFGPGTRLLVL.

Ten or more counts support this clone. V is TRBV7-9 and J is TRBJ2-7; D remains ambiguous. V was trimmed by 0 bases and J by 0 bases, leaving 6 bases between them. The CDR3 runs to 14 residues. Germline CDR1 reads SEHNR; CDR2 reads FQNEAQ (reference sequence). The CDR3 DNA is TGTGCCAGCAGCTTAGCAGAAGCCTCCTACGAGCAGTACTTC. This sequence encodes CASSLAEASYEQYF.

V is TRBV4-3 and J is TRBJ2-4; 7 bases match TRBD1. Per germline, CDR1 LGHNA and CDR2 YSLEER. The trim removed 4 bases at V and 0 bases at J, leaving 15 bases unmatched. This CDR3 is built from 19 residues. DNA of the CDR3: TGCGCCAGCAGCCGCATTTCTAGGGGGCGAGTTAGAGCCAAAAACATTCAGTACTTC. Residues: CASSRISRGRVRAKNIQYF.